These 12 T cell receptor beta chains share one sample of origin, sequenced in a study of blood T cell repertoires in COVID-19. Sequencing was performed with immunoSEQ multiplex PCR; in TCRdb, only in-frame clones are kept and a portion is missing. The sample lists about 87,000 clones, over 75% occurring once. Sequenced material: peripheral blood. The receptor set was obtained from an elderly woman with COVID-19, enrolled during active disease.

The chain links TRBV6-5 to TRBJ1-5; 10 bases align to TRBD1. After removal of 5 bases from V and 4 bases from J, the junction contained 2 bases not matched to a gene. CDR3 length: 14 residues. CDR1 and CDR2 from the germline V gene are MNHEY and SVGAGI. The CDR3 DNA follows: TGTGCCAGCAGTAGACAGGGGGCGAATCAGCCCCAGCATTTT. It specifies CASSRQGANQPQHF.

The CDR3 bases are TGTGCCAGCAGCCCTCGAGAATACGAGCAGTACTTC. Translating gives CASSPREYEQYF. V is TRBV3-1 (or the pseudogene TRBV3-2) and J is TRBJ2-7; D is ambiguous. From germline, CDR1 is LGHDT and CDR2 YNNKEL (reference sequence). CDR3 length equals 12 residues. V was cut by 4 bases and J by 4 bases, with 8 bases left in between.

The chain couples TRBV27 to TRBJ2-5, with 10 bases matching TRBD1. The CDR3 runs to 16 residues. Germline lookup yields CDR1 MNHEY and CDR2 SMNVEV (reference sequence). V dropped 0 bases and J dropped 5; count of bases not matched to a gene: 6. This chain's CDR3 is CASSLSHDRGRETQYF. Here the CDR3 DNA reads TGTGCCAGCAGTTTATCTCACGACAGGGGGCGGGAGACCCAGTACTTC.

The chain recombines TRBV25-1 with TRBJ1-2, with TRBD1 matching over 7 bases. V shed 6 bases and J 7 bases; nucleotides not matched to a gene: 8. This CDR3 has 13 amino acids. Germline-derived CDR1 and CDR2 are MGHDK and SYGVNS. Here the CDR3 reads CASSYTGEAGYTF. CDR3 DNA sequence: TGTGCCAGCAGCTATACAGGGGAGGCTGGCTACACCTTC.

The V gene is TRBV7-7, the J gene TRBJ2-1; 10 nucleotides line up with TRBD2. CDR1 is SSHAT and CDR2 is FNYEAQ in the germline V gene (reference sequence). The CDR3 is 21 residues long. V was clipped by 5 bases and J by 9 bases; unmatched bases: 28. CDR3 amino acids: CASSAPRTGLGLLAGVPEQFF. In DNA, the CDR3 is TGTGCCAGCAGCGCCCCAAGGACAGGCCTGGGACTCCTAGCGGGAGTACCTGAGCAGTTCTTC.

V and J are TRBV4-3 and TRBJ2-2; the match to TRBD1 covers 7 bases. Germline CDR1 is LGHNA and CDR2 is YSLEER. Trimming removed 5 bases from V and 3 bases from J; junction bases left unmatched: 9. This CDR3 spans 16 amino acids. The CDR3 sequence is CASSFSDRWYTGELFF. Here the CDR3 DNA reads TGCGCCAGCAGCTTCTCGGACAGGTGGTACACCGGGGAGCTGTTTTTT.

The J gene is TRBJ1-2, the V gene TRBV18; 7 nucleotides match TRBD1. The V and J ends lost 2 bases and 5 bases, in that order; junction bases with no gene match: 5. CDR1 and CDR2 (germline): KGHSH, LQKENI. CDR3 size: 14 residues. The CDR3 DNA reads TGTGCCAGCTCACCAACACAGGGGATTTATGGCTACACCTTC. Its protein product is CASSPTQGIYGYTF.

There are a few counts of this clone. The gene calls are TRBV7-9 and TRBJ2-6; possible D gene TRBD2, 5 bases. The CDR3 totals 16 residues. CDR1 and CDR2 (germline): SEHNR, FQNEAQ (reference sequence). V lost 6 bases and J 0 bases, leaving 12 bases between the germline ends. The CDR3 protein is CASSLVASSGANVLTF. The DNA of the CDR3 is TGTGCCAGCAGTCTCGTAGCGAGCTCTGGGGCCAACGTCCTGACTTTC. Full variable domain (missing parts from reference TRBV7-9 and TRBJ2-6): DTGVSQNPRHKITKRGQNVTFRCDPISEHNRLYWYRQTLGQGPEFLTYFQNEAQLEKSRLLSDRFSAERPKGSFSTLEIQRTEQGDSAMYLCASSLVASSGANVLTFGAGSRLTVL.

The chain links TRBV5-8 to TRBJ2-7; no reliable D call. This CDR3 has 14 residues. Trimming removed 4 bases at V and 0 bases at J, with 11 bases between. CDR1 and CDR2 from the germline V gene are SGHTS and YDEGEE. In nucleotides, the CDR3 is TGTGCCAGCAGCCCTGCTGCCTACTCCTACGAGCAGTACTTC. Translating gives CASSPAAYSYEQYF.

The CDR3 protein is CASSQVAGGLSLNTGELFF. CDR3 bases: TGCGCCAGCAGCCAAGTAGCGGGGGGCCTATCACTGAACACCGGGGAGCTGTTTTTT. V is TRBV4-1 and J is TRBJ2-2, with 10 bases identical to TRBD2. V dropped 1 base and J dropped 1; count of bases not matched to a gene: 9. The CDR3 is 19 residues long. Germline loops: CDR1 MGHRA, CDR2 YSYEKL.

The J gene is TRBJ2-1, the V gene TRBV4-2; possible D gene TRBD2, 6 bases. Looked up from germline, CDR1 is LGHNA and CDR2 is YNFKEQ. The CDR3 runs 18 residues. The ends were cut back, 1 base at V and 3 bases at J, with 19 bases in the middle. The CDR3 bases are TGTGCCAGCAGCCAAGCCGGGGTCGGGGGAAGGGTCTACAATGAGCAGTTCTTC. This sequence encodes CASSQAGVGGRVYNEQFF.

Details on this clone: No DNA is shown, since the ends of the CDR3 on it are uncertain; the CDR3 is the one TCRdb lists. V usage is TRBV11-2 and J usage is TRBJ2-5; the DNA was not compared with TRBD2, the D call given in the table. 16 amino acids form the CDR3, both terminal residues included. Germline assignment: CDR1 SGHAT and CDR2 FQNNGV. CDR3 sequence: CASSFGPGSGEETQYF.